The T cell receptor beta chain described here comes from a study of OX40 agonist ivuxolimab in advanced cancers. Context from the whole study: Ivuxolimab, which targeted the costimulatory receptor OX40 (CD134), was an agonistic, fully human IgG2 monoclonal antibody. Intravenous ivuxolimab was administered to patients every 2 weeks at six dose levels: 0.01, 0.1, 0.3, 1.5, 3 and 10 mg/kg. Of the approximately 53 patients in dose escalation, 19 had hepatocellular carcinoma, roughly 15 had melanoma, 9 had renal cell carcinoma and 9 had head and neck cancer. In the dose-escalation cohort, about four fifths of patients were male, and the mean age was 60 years with a range of 23 to 79. Prior anti-PD-1, anti-PD-L1 or anti-CTLA-4 therapy was permitted, and checkpoint inhibitors had been received by roughly 40% of dose-escalation patients. Three dose-escalation patients achieved partial responses, one with hepatocellular carcinoma and two with cutaneous melanoma. The purpose of peripheral TCRbeta sequencing was to test whether ivuxolimab changed TCR sequence diversity and led to clonal T-cell expansion. The paper describes the monotherapy dose-escalation part (N = 52 patients) of the phase I trial of ivuxolimab.

For sequencing of the TCRbeta CDR3 region, genomic DNA was extracted from the sorted cells. TCRbeta CDR3 regions were sequenced using the immunoSEQ Assay. Sourced from immuneACCESS, this table was stored by TCRdb with only in-frame sequences that have V and J called. A share of the clones is absent; for the studies checked, an unresolved V gene accounts for under half, and the remainder has no known explanation. The sample table holds 98,000 or so clones, of which approximately 91% were seen once. The ten largest make up 0.82% of the sample. Concerning this clone itself: The antigen it binds to is not known. The input lacks base qualities; no much larger clone sits a single base away.

Points the paper makes about the study in general: Low levels of normalized T-cell clonal expansion were also seen in some nonresponding patients. At doses of 0.1 to 3.0 mg/kg, clonal expansion of both CD4+ and CD8+ T cells in blood was seen between baseline and week 6. Partial responders in the 0.1-3.0 mg/kg groups had among the lowest normalized peripheral clonal expansion, especially among CD8+ T cells. After ivuxolimab, more expanded clones were found on average in CD8+ T cells than in CD4+ T cells. Which antigens the clonally expanded peripheral T cells were specific for was not determined.

Patients with autoimmune disease history or receiving systemic immunosuppression were excluded from the trial. In every dose cohort, peripheral blood was drawn for TCR sequencing at baseline, cycle 4 day 1, and cycle 7 day 1. The samples were taken from a phase I, first-in-human, multicenter, open-label dose-escalation trial of ivuxolimab. Adults with locally advanced or metastatic melanoma, renal cell carcinoma, hepatocellular carcinoma or head and neck squamous cell carcinoma were enrolled in the trial. Before TCR sequencing, CD4+ and CD8+ T cells were separately sorted from peripheral blood. This specimen consisted of CD4+ or CD8+ T cells sorted from blood, obtained in a trial of the OX40 agonist ivuxolimab. The sequence derives from an adult with an advanced solid tumor such as melanoma, head and neck, liver or kidney cancer.

The CDR3 has the sequence CSARNWGEAFF. The nucleotide sequence is given as TGCAGTGCTAGAAACTGGGGTGAAGCTTTCTTT. The chain is encoded by TRBV20-1 joined to TRBJ1-1; the D gene is not confidently resolved. The germline V gene (reference sequence) yields DFQATT for CDR1 and SNEGSKA for CDR2. The CDR3 contains 11 residues, cysteine and phenylalanine counted. Just the 33-base CDR3 DNA is kept, in frame starting at base 1. Relative to germline, V is 2 bases shorter and J is 7 bases shorter, with 8 bases between their ends.